The sequence of this T cell receptor beta chain was determined in a study of cytomegalovirus exposure and HLA in healthy donors. Nominal health characterized the donors when sampled, though unrecorded immune exposures were likely. In the case of this clone: The antigen is not known.

The CDR3 consists of 13 residues. V was clipped by 3 bases and J by 5 bases; unmatched bases: 3. The germline V gene encodes CDR1 SGHNT and CDR2 YYREEE (reference sequence). The study ran its PCR with 60 Vbeta and 13 Jbeta primers. Measured with immunoSEQ multiplex PCR; TCRdb has only the in-frame clones, and not every one. Among around 170,000 clones listed, around 80% were seen once. Study-level findings and limits: It was confirmed in vitro that a few of the CMV-associated chains were specific for CMV antigens. Altogether, 150 to 200 TCR beta chains were recorded as cytomegalovirus-associated.

The V and J genes are TRBV5-4 and TRBJ2-5; TRBD1 matches at 8 bases. The sample comprised PBMCs. The source of this sequence is a woman aged 45-59 years in good health and CMV-seronegative. CDR3 amino acids: CASSSTGVETQYF. The CDR3 region has the DNA TGTGCCAGCAGCTCGACAGGGGTGGAGACCCAGTACTTC. The full variable domain, with the rest looked up from reference TRBV5-4 and TRBJ2-5, is ETGVTQSPTHLIKTRGQQVTLRCSSQSGHNTVSWYQQALGQGPQFIFQYYREEENGRGNFPPRFSGLQFPNYSSELNVNALELDDSALYLCASSSTGVETQYFGPGTRLLVL.